The rows below give T cell receptor beta chains drawn from one sample of a study of T cells in Graves' hyperthyroidism and ophthalmopathy. From the multiplex PCR reads, TCRdb called clonotypes with MiXCR, one entry per CDR3 protein. The sample carries some 300,000 distinct CDR3 sequences, about an eighth recorded once. What was sequenced was blood. Receptor source: a woman in her 30s with Graves' hyperthyroidism that later progressed to Graves' ophthalmopathy. The CDR3 runs from the conserved cysteine through the conserved F or W. A D gene is named only where the DNA matches it firmly. The size of a clone is reported for some rows only, either as once, few or many, or as a class for expanded clones.

cdr3_nt cdr3_aa d_call cdr3_length clone_size j_call v_call
TGTGCCAGCTCACCAATTCCTGGGACAGCTAACTATGGCTACACCTTC CASSPIPGTANYGYTF TRBD1 16 many TRBJ1-2 TRBV18
TGCGCCAGCAGCGACCGGGACAGGGGCCCCTACGAGCAGTACTTC CASSDRDRGPYEQYF TRBD1 15 - TRBJ2-7 TRBV5-1
TGTGCCAGCAGCTTACAGGAGAGAAGCGAGACCCAGTACTTC CASSLQERSETQYF - 14 many TRBJ2-5 TRBV7-2
TGCAGCGTTGGCGGAACCTCCTACGAGCAGTACTTC CSVGGTSYEQYF - 12 many TRBJ2-7 TRBV29-1
TGCAGTGCCTCAAGTCCTAGCGGGGCTATTTACGAGCAGTACTTC CSASSPSGAIYEQYF TRBD2 15 few TRBJ2-7 TRBV20-1
TGTGCCAGCAGCCCTACCCAGTACGAGCAGTACTTC CASSPTQYEQYF - 12 many TRBJ2-7 TRBV7-9
TGTGCCAGCAGTCCCGGGACTTCCTACGAGCAGTACTTC CASSPGTSYEQYF - 13 many TRBJ2-7 TRBV28
TGTGCCAGCAGCGGGGGCATATGGAACACCGGGGAGCTGTTTTTT CASSGGIWNTGELFF - 15 many TRBJ2-2 TRBV9
TGCGCCAGCAGTCCCCTTACCGGGACAGGGATTCAGTATTTT CASSPLTGTGIQYF TRBD1 14 - TRBJ2-3 TRBV10-2
TGTGCCAGTAGTGGGGCGGGGGACAACAATGAGCAGTTCTTC CASSGAGDNNEQFF - 14 many TRBJ2-1 TRBV19
TGTGCCACCAGCAGAGATAGGGGGACCTACGAGCAGTACTTC CATSRDRGTYEQYF - 14 many TRBJ2-7 TRBV15
TGTGCCATCAGTGAGGTAGACACCTACGAGCAGTACTTC CAISEVDTYEQYF - 13 - TRBJ2-7 TRBV10-3
TGCAGTGCTCGTAGCGTGAATGAGCAGTTCTTC CSARSVNEQFF - 11 many TRBJ2-1 TRBV20-1
TGTGCCAGTAGTTCGTCATACGAGACCCAGTACTTC CASSSSYETQYF - 12 once TRBJ2-5 TRBV19